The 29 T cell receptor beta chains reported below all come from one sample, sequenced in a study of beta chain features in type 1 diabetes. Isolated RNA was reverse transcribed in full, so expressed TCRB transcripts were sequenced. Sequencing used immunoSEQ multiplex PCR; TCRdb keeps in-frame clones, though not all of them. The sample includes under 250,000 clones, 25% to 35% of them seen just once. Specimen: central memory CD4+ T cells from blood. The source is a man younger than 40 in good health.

This CDR3 is CSVFTGTHEQYF. CDR3 coding DNA: TGCAGCGTTTTTACGGGGACCCACGAGCAGTACTTC. This sequence joins TRBV29-1 and TRBJ2-7, with D perhaps TRBD1 or TRBD2 (5 bases each). Trimming shortened V by 5 bases and J by 5 bases, and 13 bases separated the two germline ends. This CDR3 spans 12 amino acids. CDR1 is SQVTM and CDR2 is ANQGSEA in the germline V gene.

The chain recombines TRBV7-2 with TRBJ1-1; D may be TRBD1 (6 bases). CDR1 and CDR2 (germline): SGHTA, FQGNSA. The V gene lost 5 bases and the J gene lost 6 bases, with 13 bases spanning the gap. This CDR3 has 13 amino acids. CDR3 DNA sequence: TGTGCCAGCAGCATTCAGGGGAGAGCTGAAGCTTTCTTT. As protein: CASSIQGRAEAFF.

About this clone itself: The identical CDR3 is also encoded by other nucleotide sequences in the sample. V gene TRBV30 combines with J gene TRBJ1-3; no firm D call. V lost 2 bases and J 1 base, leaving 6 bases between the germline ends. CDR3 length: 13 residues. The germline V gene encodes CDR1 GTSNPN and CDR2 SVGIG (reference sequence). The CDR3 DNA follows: TGTGCCTGGAGTCGGGATTCTGGAAACACCATATATTTT. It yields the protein CAWSRDSGNTIYF.

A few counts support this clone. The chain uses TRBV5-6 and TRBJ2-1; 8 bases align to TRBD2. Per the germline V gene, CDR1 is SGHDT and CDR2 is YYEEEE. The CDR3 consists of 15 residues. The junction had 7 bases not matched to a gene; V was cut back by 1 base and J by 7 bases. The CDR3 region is CASSLTGGPRNEQFF. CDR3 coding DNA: TGTGCCAGCAGCTTGACGGGAGGGCCTAGGAATGAGCAGTTCTTC.

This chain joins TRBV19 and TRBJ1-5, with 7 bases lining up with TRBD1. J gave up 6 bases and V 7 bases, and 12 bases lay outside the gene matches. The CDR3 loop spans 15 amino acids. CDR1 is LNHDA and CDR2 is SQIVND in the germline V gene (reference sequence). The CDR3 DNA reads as TGTGCCAGTACCTCTACAGGGGCTCGGGGTCAGCCCCAGCATTTT. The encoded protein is CASTSTGARGQPQHF. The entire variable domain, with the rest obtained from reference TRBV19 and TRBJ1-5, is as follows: DGGITQSPKYLFRKEGQNVTLSCEQNLNHDAMYWYRQDPGQGLRLIYYSQIVNDFQKGDIAEGYSVSREKKESFPLTVTSAQKNPTAFYLCASTSTGARGQPQHFGDGTRLSIL.

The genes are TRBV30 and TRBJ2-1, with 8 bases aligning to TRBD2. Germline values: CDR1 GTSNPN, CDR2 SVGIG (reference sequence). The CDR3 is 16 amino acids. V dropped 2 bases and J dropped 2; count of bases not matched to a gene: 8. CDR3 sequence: CAWSLVAGSTYNEQFF. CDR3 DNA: TGTGCCTGGAGTTTAGTAGCGGGGTCGACCTACAATGAGCAGTTCTTC.

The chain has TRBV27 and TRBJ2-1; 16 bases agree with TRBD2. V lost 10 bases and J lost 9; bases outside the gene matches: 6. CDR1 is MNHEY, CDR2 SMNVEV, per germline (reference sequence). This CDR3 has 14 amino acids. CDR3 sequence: CATSGTSGRAEQFF. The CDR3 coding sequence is TGTGCCACCTCCGGGACTAGCGGGAGGGCTGAGCAGTTCTTC.

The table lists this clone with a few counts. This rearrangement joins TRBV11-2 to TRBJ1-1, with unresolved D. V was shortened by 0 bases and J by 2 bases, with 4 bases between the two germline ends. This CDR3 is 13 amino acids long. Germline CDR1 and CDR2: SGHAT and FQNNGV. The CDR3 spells CASSLDVNTEAFF. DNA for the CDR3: TGTGCCAGCAGCTTAGACGTAAACACTGAAGCTTTCTTT.

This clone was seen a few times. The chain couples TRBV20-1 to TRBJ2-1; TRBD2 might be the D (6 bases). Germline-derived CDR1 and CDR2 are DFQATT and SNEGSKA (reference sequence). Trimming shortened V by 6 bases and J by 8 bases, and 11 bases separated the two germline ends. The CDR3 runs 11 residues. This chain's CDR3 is CSAPRLDEQFF. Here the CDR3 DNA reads TGCAGTGCCCCACGACTAGATGAGCAGTTCTTC.

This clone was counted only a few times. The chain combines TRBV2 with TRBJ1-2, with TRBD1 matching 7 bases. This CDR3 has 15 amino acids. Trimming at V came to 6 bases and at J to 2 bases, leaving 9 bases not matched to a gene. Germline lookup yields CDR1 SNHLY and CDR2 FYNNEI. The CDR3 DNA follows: TGTGCCAGCAGACTTCGAGGGGGCGAGAACTATGGCTACACCTTC. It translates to CASRLRGGENYGYTF.

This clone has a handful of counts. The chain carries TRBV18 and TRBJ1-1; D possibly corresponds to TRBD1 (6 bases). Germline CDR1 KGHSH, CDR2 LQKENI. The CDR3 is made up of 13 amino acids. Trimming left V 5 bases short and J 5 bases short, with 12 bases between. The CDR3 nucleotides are TGTGCCAGCTCAACACAGGGAGAGACTGAAGCTTTCTTT. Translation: CASSTQGETEAFF.

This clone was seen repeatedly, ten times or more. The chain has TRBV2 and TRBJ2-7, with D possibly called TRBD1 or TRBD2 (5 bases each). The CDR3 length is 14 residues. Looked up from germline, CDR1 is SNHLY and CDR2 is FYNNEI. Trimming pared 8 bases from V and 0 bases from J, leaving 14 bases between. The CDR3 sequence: CASHMGRSSYEQYF. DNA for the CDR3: TGTGCCAGCCACATGGGACGGAGCTCCTACGAGCAGTACTTC.

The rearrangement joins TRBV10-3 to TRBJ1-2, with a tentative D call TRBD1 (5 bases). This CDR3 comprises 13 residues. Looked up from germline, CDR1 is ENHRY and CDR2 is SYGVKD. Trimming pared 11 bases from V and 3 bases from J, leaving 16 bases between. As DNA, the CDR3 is TGTGCCGCGTCGGGGCGCGGGGACTATGGCTACACCTTC. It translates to CAASGRGDYGYTF.

CDR3 protein: CASSSAGLPGYNEQFF. The CDR3 bases are TGCGCCAGCAGCTCCGCGGGACTGCCAGGGTACAATGAGCAGTTCTTC. The chain joins TRBV5-1 to TRBJ2-1; TRBD2 might be the D (6 bases). Germline-derived CDR1 and CDR2 are SGHRS and YFSETQ. Deletions cut 3 bases from V and 4 bases from J, with 17 bases between. The CDR3 extends over 16 amino acids.

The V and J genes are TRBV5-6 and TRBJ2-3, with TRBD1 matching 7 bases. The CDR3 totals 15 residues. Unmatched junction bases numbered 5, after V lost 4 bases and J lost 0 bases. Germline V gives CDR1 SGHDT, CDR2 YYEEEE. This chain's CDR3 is CASSKDRPSTDTQYF. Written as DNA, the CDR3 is TGTGCCAGCAGCAAGGACAGGCCTAGCACAGATACGCAGTATTTT.

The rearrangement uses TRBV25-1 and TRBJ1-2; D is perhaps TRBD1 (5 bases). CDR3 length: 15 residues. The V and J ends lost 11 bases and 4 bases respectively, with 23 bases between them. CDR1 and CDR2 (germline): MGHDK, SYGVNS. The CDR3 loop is CAAPQGRERGYGYTF. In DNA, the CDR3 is TGTGCCGCACCTCAGGGCCGGGAACGCGGCTATGGCTACACCTTC.

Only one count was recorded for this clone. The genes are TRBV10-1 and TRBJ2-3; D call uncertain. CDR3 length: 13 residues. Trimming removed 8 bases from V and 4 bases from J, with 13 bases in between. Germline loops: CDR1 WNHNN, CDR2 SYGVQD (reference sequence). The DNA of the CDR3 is TGCGCCAGCGCGGTTGGGGTAGCAGATACGCAGTATTTT. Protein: CASAVGVADTQYF.

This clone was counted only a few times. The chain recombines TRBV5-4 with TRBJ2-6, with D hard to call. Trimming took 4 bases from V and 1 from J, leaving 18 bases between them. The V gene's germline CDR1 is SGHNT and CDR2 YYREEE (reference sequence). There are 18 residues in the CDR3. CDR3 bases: TGTGCCAGCAGCCCCCCAGAGCTTGTCGGGTCTGGGGCCAACGTCCTGACTTTC. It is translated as CASSPPELVGSGANVLTF.

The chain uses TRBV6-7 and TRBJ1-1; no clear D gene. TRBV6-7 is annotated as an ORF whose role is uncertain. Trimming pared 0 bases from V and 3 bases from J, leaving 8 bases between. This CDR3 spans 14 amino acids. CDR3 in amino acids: CASSYSQWDTEAFF. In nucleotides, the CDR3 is TGTGCCAGCAGTTACTCCCAATGGGACACTGAAGCTTTCTTT.

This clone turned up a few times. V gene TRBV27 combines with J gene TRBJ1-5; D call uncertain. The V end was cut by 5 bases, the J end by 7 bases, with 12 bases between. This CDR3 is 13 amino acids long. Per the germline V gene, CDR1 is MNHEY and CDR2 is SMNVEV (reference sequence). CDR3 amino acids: CASSPDREQPQHF. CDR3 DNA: TGTGCCAGCAGTCCCGACCGGGAACAGCCCCAGCATTTT.

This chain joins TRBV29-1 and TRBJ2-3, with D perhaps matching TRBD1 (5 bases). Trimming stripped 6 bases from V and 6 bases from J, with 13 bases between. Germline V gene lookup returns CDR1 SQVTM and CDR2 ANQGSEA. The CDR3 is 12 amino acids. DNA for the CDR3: TGCAGCGTCGTCCTCAGGGCGGATACGCAGTATTTT. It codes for CSVVLRADTQYF.

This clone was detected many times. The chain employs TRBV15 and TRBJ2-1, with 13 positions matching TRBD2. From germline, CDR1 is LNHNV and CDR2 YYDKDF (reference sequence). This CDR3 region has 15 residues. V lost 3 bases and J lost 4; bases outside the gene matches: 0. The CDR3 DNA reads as TGTGCCACCAGCAGGGGACTAGCGGGGTACAATGAGCAGTTCTTC. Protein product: CATSRGLAGYNEQFF.

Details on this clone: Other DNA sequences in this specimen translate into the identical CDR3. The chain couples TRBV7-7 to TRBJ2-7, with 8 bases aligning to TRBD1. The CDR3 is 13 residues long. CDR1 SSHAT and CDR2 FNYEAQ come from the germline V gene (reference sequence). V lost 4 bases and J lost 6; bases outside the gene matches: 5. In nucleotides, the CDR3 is TGTGCCAGCAGCTCCGACAGGGGTGGCGAGCAGTACTTC. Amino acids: CASSSDRGGEQYF.

The CDR3 loop reads CASSPGTSVQETQYF. CDR3 DNA sequence: TGTGCCAGCTCACCCGGGACTAGCGTTCAAGAGACCCAGTACTTC. V gene TRBV18 combines with J gene TRBJ2-5, with 10 positions matching TRBD2. The ends lost 3 bases at V and 2 bases at J; junction bases unmatched: 3. CDR3 length: 15 residues. Germline CDR1 reads KGHSH; CDR2 reads LQKENI.

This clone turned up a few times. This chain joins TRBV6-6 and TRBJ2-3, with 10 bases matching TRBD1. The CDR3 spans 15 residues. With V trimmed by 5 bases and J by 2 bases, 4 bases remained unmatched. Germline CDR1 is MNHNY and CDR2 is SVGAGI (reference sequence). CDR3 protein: CASSGDRGYTDTQYF. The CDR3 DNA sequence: TGTGCCAGCAGTGGGGACAGGGGTTACACAGATACGCAGTATTTT.

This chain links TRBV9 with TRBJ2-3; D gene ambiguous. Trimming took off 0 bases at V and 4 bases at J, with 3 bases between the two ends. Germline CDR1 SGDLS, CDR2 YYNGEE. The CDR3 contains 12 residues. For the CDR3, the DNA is TGTGCCAGCAGCGTAGAAGCAGATACGCAGTATTTT. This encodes CASSVEADTQYF.

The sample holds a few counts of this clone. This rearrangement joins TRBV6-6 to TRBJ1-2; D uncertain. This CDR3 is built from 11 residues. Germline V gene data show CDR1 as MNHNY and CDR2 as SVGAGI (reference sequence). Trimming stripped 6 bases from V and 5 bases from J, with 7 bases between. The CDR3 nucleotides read TGTGCCAGCAGGACGGAATATGGCTACACCTTC. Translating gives CASRTEYGYTF.

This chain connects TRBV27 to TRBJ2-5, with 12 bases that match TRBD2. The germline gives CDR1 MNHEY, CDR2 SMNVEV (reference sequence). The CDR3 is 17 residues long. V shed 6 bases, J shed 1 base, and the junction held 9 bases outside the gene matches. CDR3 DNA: TGTGCCAGCAGCTTTGCAAGGACTAGCGGGGTCCAAGAGACCCAGTACTTC. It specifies CASSFARTSGVQETQYF.

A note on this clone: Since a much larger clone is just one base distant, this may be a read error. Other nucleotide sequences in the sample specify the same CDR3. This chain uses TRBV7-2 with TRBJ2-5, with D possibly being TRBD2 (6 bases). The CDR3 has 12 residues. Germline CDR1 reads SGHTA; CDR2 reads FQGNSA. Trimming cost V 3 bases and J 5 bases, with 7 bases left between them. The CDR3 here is CASSFGGETQYF. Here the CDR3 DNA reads TGTGCCAGCAGCTTTGGGGGGGAGACCCAGTACTTC.